This TCR beta chain was captured in a study of human T cells and chemical hapten exposure. In the study overall: Patients, a majority of them female, were diagnosed with alopecia areata, totalis or universalis.

This clonotype was observed at least ten times. Time point: patch test 2, 6 weeks after DPC sensitization. Regarding treatment: therapeutic diphenylcyclopropenone sensitization with weekly scalp DPC. Alopecia patients between 18 and 70 years old and suitable for DPC were used as donors. Trimming cost V 3 bases and J 1 base, with 6 bases left between them. Germline CDR1 is SNHLY and CDR2 is FYNNEI. This CDR3 has 14 residues. Original processing notes: Per sample, the median was around 100,000 TCRs, with values from 23,224 to 690,600. TCRdb recomputed calls from the RACE reads with MiXCR, one row per CDR3 protein. The V and J calls were determined by TCRdb, not by the authors. The data show roughly 380,000 distinct CDR3 sequences, roughly 6.3% seen once.

The rearrangement uses TRBV2 and TRBJ1-4; D not certain. This TCR derives from a woman between 18 and 30 years old with alopecia areata. Some clones in this sample may be carry-over from other donors' samples. Sequencing was performed on whole blood, taken in connection with sensitization to the hapten diphenylcyclopropenone (DPC). The CDR3 sequence is CASSDGLTNEKLFF. In nucleotides, the CDR3 is TGTGCCAGCAGTGACGGTCTAACTAATGAAAAACTGTTTTTT.